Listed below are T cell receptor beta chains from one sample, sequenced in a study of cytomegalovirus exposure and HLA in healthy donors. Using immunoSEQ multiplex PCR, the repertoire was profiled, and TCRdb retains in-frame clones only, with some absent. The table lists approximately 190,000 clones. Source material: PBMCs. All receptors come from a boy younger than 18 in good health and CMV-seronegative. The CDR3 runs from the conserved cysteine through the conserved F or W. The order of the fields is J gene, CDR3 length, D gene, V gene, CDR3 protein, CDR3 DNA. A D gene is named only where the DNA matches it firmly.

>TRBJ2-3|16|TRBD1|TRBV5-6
CASSWWTGSSTDTQYF
TGTGCCAGCAGCTGGTGGACAGGGAGCAGCACAGATACGCAGTATTTT
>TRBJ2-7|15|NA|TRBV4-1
CASSQDPGLTYEQYF
TGCGCCAGCAGCCAAGATCCGGGTCTAACCTACGAGCAGTACTTC
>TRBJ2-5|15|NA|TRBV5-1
CASSLEAGRSETQYF
TGCGCCAGCAGCTTGGAGGCGGGTAGATCGGAGACCCAGTACTTC
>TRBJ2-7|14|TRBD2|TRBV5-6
CASNPRGGSYEQYF
TGTGCCAGCAACCCCCGGGGGGGCTCCTACGAGCAGTACTTC
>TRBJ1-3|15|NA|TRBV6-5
CASGPDRFSGNTIYF
TGTGCCAGCGGACCCGACAGGTTCTCTGGAAACACCATATATTTT
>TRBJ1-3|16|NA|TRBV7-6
CASSPNLQGTGNTIYF
TGTGCCAGCAGCCCTAACCTTCAGGGGACTGGAAACACCATATATTTT
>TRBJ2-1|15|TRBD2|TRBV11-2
CASREIAGGRNEQFF
TGTGCCAGCAGGGAAATAGCGGGGGGGAGGAATGAGCAGTTCTTC
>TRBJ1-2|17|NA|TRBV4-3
CASSQDQLGRSGGRYTF
TGCGCCAGCAGCCAAGATCAATTAGGCCGGTCAGGAGGGAGGTACACCTTC
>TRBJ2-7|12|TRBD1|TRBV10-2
CATRDRSYEQYF
TGCGCCACCCGGGACAGGAGCTACGAGCAGTACTTC
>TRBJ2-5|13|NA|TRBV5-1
CASSPGGEETQYF
TGCGCCAGCTCCCCCGGAGGAGAGGAGACCCAGTACTTC
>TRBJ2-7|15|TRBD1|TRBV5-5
CASSLLRDRIYEQYF
TGTGCCAGCAGCTTGTTGCGGGACAGGATCTACGAGCAGTACTTC
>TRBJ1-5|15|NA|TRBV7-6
CASSRTTGGQGPQHF
TGTGCCAGCAGCAGGACGACAGGCGGGCAAGGGCCCCAGCATTTT
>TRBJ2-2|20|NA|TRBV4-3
CASSQDFVRGALINTGELFF
TGCGCCAGCAGCCAAGATTTCGTCCGGGGAGCCCTAATTAACACCGGGGAGCTGTTTTTT
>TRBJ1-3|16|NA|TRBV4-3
CASSQEWGGRVDTIYF
TGCGCCAGCAGCCAAGAATGGGGGGGTAGAGTCGACACCATATATTTT
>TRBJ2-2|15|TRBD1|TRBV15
CATYLDRGNTGELFF
TGTGCCACCTACTTGGACAGGGGCAACACCGGGGAGCTGTTTTTT
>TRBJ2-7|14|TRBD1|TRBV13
CASRSGTGALEQYF
TGTGCCAGCAGATCCGGGACAGGGGCCCTCGAGCAGTACTTC
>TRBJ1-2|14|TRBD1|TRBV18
CASSTGQGIYGYTF
TGTGCCAGCTCAACTGGACAGGGGATCTATGGCTACACCTTC
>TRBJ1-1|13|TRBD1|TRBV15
CATSRDGTDEAFF
TGTGCCACCAGCAGAGATGGGACAGACGAAGCTTTCTTT
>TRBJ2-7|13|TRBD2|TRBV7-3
CASSFGGGDEQYF
TGTGCCAGCAGCTTTGGTGGGGGGGACGAGCAGTACTTC
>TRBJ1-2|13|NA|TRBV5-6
CASSLATGNGYTF
TGTGCCAGCAGCTTGGCCACCGGGAATGGCTACACCTTC
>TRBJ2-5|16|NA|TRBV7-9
CASSLDPGQKQETQYF
TGTGCCAGCAGCTTAGACCCTGGACAGAAACAAGAGACCCAGTACTTC
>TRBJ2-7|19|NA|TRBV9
CASSVSATKFGGHGNEQYF
TGTGCCAGCAGCGTATCAGCGACGAAGTTCGGGGGGCATGGAAACGAGCAGTACTTC
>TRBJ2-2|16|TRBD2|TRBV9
CASSEGSSGYTGELFF
TGTGCCAGCAGCGAGGGGTCTAGCGGCTACACCGGGGAGCTGTTTTTT
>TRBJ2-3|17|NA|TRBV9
CASSLPERGASTDTQYF
TGTGCCAGCAGCCTACCTGAACGGGGGGCCTCCACAGATACGCAGTATTTT
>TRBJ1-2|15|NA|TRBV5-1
CASSLGGGSNYGYTF
TGCGCCAGCAGCTTGGGGGGGGGATCTAACTATGGCTACACCTTC
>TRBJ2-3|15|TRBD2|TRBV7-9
CASSYEGTNTDTQYF
TGTGCCAGCAGCTACGAAGGGACTAACACAGATACGCAGTATTTT
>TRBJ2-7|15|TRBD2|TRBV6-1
CASGVLAGALYEQYF
TGTGCCAGCGGAGTACTAGCGGGGGCCCTCTACGAGCAGTACTTC
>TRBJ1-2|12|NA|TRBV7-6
CATGGGDYGYTF
TGTGCCACCGGGGGAGGGGACTATGGCTACACCTTC
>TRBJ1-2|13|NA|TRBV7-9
CASSPTGSYGYTF
TGTGCCAGCAGCCCAACAGGGTCCTATGGCTACACCTTC
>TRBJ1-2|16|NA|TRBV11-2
CASSLYGGGPGYGYTF
TGTGCCAGCAGCTTATATGGCGGAGGGCCGGGCTATGGCTACACCTTC
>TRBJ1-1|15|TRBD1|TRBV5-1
CASSLGGQGITEAFF
TGCGCCAGCAGCTTGGGGGGACAGGGCATCACTGAAGCTTTCTTT
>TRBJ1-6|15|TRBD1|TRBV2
CASRSLTGGDSPLHF
TGTGCCAGCAGATCCTTGACAGGGGGCGATTCACCCCTCCACTTT
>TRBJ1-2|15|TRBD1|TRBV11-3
CASSRLSTGDFCYTF
TGTGCCAGCAGCCGATTATCGACAGGGGATTTCTGCTACACCTTC
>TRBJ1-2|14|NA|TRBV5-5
CASSLAGRDGGYTF
TGTGCCAGCAGCTTGGCCGGGAGGGATGGCGGCTACACCTTC
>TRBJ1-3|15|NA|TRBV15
CATSSDRQGTNTIYF
TGTGCCACCAGCAGTGATCGTCAGGGGACAAACACCATATATTTT
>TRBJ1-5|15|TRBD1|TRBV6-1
CASSEEQGFGQPQHF
TGTGCCAGCAGTGAAGAACAGGGGTTTGGACAGCCCCAGCATTTT
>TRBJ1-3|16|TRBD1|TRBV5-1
CASSPGQGVSGNTIYF
TGCGCCAGCAGCCCAGGACAGGGAGTCTCTGGAAACACCATATATTTT
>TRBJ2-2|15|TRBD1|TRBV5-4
CASSLTGVNTGELFF
TGTGCCAGCAGCCTGACAGGGGTGAACACCGGGGAGCTGTTTTTT
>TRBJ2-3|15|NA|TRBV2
CASSSPWTGTDTQYF
TGTGCCAGCAGTTCACCATGGACGGGGACAGATACGCAGTATTTT
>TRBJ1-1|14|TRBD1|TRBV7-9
CASTGYRGRTEAFF
TGTGCCAGCACGGGATACAGGGGAAGGACTGAAGCTTTCTTT
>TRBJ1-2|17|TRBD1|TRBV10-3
CAISEKGTGWGNYGYTF
TGTGCCATCAGTGAGAAGGGGACAGGGTGGGGAAACTATGGCTACACCTTC
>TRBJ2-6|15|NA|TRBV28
CASSFFGTGANVLTF
TGTGCCAGCAGTTTTTTCGGGACTGGGGCCAACGTCCTGACTTTC
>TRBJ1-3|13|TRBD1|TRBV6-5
CASTGGSGNTIYF
TGTGCCAGCACAGGGGGGAGTGGAAACACCATATATTTT
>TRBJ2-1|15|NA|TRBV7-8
CASSALGGSYNEQFF
TGTGCCAGCAGCGCCCTGGGGGGCTCCTACAATGAGCAGTTCTTC
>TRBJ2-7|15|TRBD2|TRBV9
CASSKGGLAGYEQYF
TGTGCCAGCAGCAAAGGGGGACTAGCGGGGTACGAGCAGTACTTC
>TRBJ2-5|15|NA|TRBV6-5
CASRRTGYTTETQYF
TGTGCCAGCAGACGAACTGGGTACACTACTGAGACCCAGTACTTC
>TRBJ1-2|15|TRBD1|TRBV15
CATSTGQGTDYGYTF
TGTGCCACCAGCACGGGACAGGGGACGGACTATGGCTACACCTTC
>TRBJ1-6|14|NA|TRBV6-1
CASSLGEDNSPLHF
TGTGCCAGCAGCCTAGGGGAGGATAATTCACCCCTCCACTTT
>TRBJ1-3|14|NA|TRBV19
CASSVTGSGNTIYF
TGTGCCAGTAGTGTTACCGGCTCTGGAAACACCATATATTTT
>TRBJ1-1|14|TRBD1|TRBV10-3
CAISEAGRGLVAFF
TGTGCCATCAGTGAGGCGGGCAGGGGGTTGGTTGCTTTCTTT
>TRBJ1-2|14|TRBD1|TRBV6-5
CASSEVDREYGYTF
TGTGCCAGCAGCGAGGTGGACAGGGAGTATGGCTACACCTTC